This TCR beta chain derives from a study of T cell changes during pregnancy in multiple sclerosis. The assay was immunoSEQ multiplex PCR, and TCRdb's table has in-frame clones only and misses some. The sample yields tens of thousands of clones, roughly 93% seen once. The sequence came from a female donor with multiple sclerosis, enrolled in a pregnancy study. The input for sequencing was peripheral blood, taken in the second trimester of pregnancy.

As DNA, the CDR3 is TGTGCCAGCAGCTTTGGCCAGGCGACCGTAACTTACAATGAGCAGTTCTTC. This encodes CASSFGQATVTYNEQFF. The chain carries TRBV5-4 and TRBJ2-1; D gene uncertain. The CDR3 extends over 17 amino acids. Trimming cost V 2 bases and J 4 bases, with 19 bases left between them. Germline V CDR1 and CDR2: SGHNT, YYREEE (reference sequence).